A selection of T cell receptor beta chains follows, all from one sample in a study of cytomegalovirus exposure and HLA in healthy donors. Produced via immunoSEQ multiplex PCR; TCRdb's table is partial and in-frame only. The table records about 98,000 clones, more than 70% of them present only once. The sequenced sample consisted of PBMCs. The receptors stem from a young man in good health and CMV-seropositive. CDR3s include the opening cysteine and the closing phenylalanine or tryptophan. The D gene is left open where the match is weak. The listing skips clone size in some rows; elsewhere it reads once, few, many or a size class.

D gene: TRBD1
V gene: TRBV19
clone size: NA
J gene: TRBJ1-1
CDR3 DNA: TGTGCCAGTAGTACCCCAACAGGGGTGACTGAAGCTTTCTTT
CDR3 protein: CASSTPTGVTEAFF

D gene: NA
V gene: TRBV2
clone size: NA
J gene: TRBJ2-1
CDR3 DNA: TGTGCCATATGGACAGTTAATTTGGATGAGCAGTTCTTC
CDR3 protein: CAIWTVNLDEQFF

D gene: NA
V gene: TRBV23-1
clone size: NA
J gene: TRBJ1-3
CDR3 DNA: TGCGCCAGCAGTCAACCCCTTGGAAACACCATATATTTT
CDR3 protein: CASSQPLGNTIYF

D gene: TRBD1
V gene: TRBV4-1
clone size: NA
J gene: TRBJ2-7
CDR3 DNA: TGCGCCAGCAGCGTAACAGGGGCGACTACCTACGAGCAGTACTTC
CDR3 protein: CASSVTGATTYEQYF

D gene: NA
V gene: TRBV7-8
clone size: NA
J gene: TRBJ1-1
CDR3 DNA: TGTGCCAGCAGCTTAACAGGGTGGGGCACTGAAGCTTTCTTT
CDR3 protein: CASSLTGWGTEAFF

D gene: TRBD1
V gene: TRBV5-5
clone size: NA
J gene: TRBJ2-1
CDR3 DNA: TGTGCCAGCCGACGAGACGGGACAGGGTCCTACAATGAGCAGTTCTTC
CDR3 protein: CASRRDGTGSYNEQFF

D gene: TRBD1
V gene: TRBV19
clone size: NA
J gene: TRBJ1-1
CDR3 DNA: TGTGCCAGTAGAATCACGGGACAGGGGGGCACTGAAGCTTTCTTT
CDR3 protein: CASRITGQGGTEAFF

D gene: TRBD1
V gene: TRBV7-2
clone size: many
J gene: TRBJ1-1
CDR3 DNA: TGTGCCAGCAGCCCACGAACCGGGACAGGGATGGTAGCTTTCTTT
CDR3 protein: CASSPRTGTGMVAFF

D gene: NA
V gene: TRBV30
clone size: few
J gene: TRBJ1-1
CDR3 DNA: TGTGCCTGGACGGACAGAATCTCTGAAGCTTTCTTT
CDR3 protein: CAWTDRISEAFF

D gene: TRBD2
V gene: TRBV5-1
clone size: NA
J gene: TRBJ2-1
CDR3 DNA: TGCGCCAGCAGCCTGACTAGCGAAGGTTACAATGAGCAGTTCTTC
CDR3 protein: CASSLTSEGYNEQFF

D gene: NA
V gene: TRBV30
clone size: NA
J gene: TRBJ2-5
CDR3 DNA: TGTGCCTGGAGATGGGGGCGGGAGACCCAGTACTTC
CDR3 protein: CAWRWGRETQYF

D gene: NA
V gene: TRBV7-8
clone size: once
J gene: TRBJ1-4
CDR3 DNA: TGTGCCAGCAGCCCCTACGGGCGGGCTGAAAAACTGTTTTTT
CDR3 protein: CASSPYGRAEKLFF

D gene: NA
V gene: TRBV4-1
clone size: NA
J gene: TRBJ1-3
CDR3 DNA: TGCGCCAGCAGCCGACAGTCCATCTCTGGAAACACCATATATTTT
CDR3 protein: CASSRQSISGNTIYF

D gene: TRBD1
V gene: TRBV6-5
clone size: NA
J gene: TRBJ1-2
CDR3 DNA: TGTGCCAGCAGTTACAACCCGGGACAGGGTGGCGGCTACACCTTC
CDR3 protein: CASSYNPGQGGGYTF

D gene: NA
V gene: TRBV7-9
clone size: few
J gene: TRBJ1-1
CDR3 DNA: TGTTCCAGCGAGGGGGTGCGGACTGAAGCTTTCTTT
CDR3 protein: CSSEGVRTEAFF

D gene: TRBD1
V gene: TRBV29-1
clone size: NA
J gene: TRBJ2-7
CDR3 DNA: TGCAGCGTTGAGGTGGGGGACAGTACCTACGAGCAGTACTTC
CDR3 protein: CSVEVGDSTYEQYF